The 7 T cell receptor beta chains below all came from one sample that was sequenced in a study of blood T cell repertoires in COVID-19. Measured with immunoSEQ multiplex PCR; TCRdb has only the in-frame clones, and not every one. The sample yields 130,000 or so clones, about 74% seen once. The sequenced material came from peripheral blood. The receptors come from a human donor in a cohort sampled during active COVID-19.

This clone was detected a few times. The rearrangement links TRBV28 to TRBJ1-2, with TRBD1 matching 7 bases. CDR1 is MDHEN, CDR2 SYDVKM, per germline. The CDR3 is 14 amino acids. V dropped 5 bases and J dropped 5; count of bases not matched to a gene: 8. The CDR3 protein is CASSPRTGYYGYTF. In DNA form, the CDR3 reads TGTGCCAGCAGTCCCCGGACAGGATATTATGGCTACACCTTC.

This clone has more than one count but fewer than ten. The V gene is TRBV2, the J gene TRBJ1-1; 9 nucleotides align to TRBD1. Germline assignment: CDR1 SNHLY and CDR2 FYNNEI. The ends lost 6 bases at V and 7 bases at J; junction bases unmatched: 6. The CDR3 is made up of 13 amino acids. Here the CDR3 reads CASRPTGGNEAFF. CDR3 DNA: TGTGCCAGCAGGCCGACAGGGGGGAATGAAGCTTTCTTT.

The V call is TRBV3-1 (or the pseudogene TRBV3-2), the J call TRBJ2-7, with D possibly TRBD2 on 6 matching bases. CDR1 is LGHDT and CDR2 is YNNKEL in the germline V gene (reference sequence). Trimming removed 9 bases from V and 4 bases from J, with 19 bases in between. The CDR3 loop spans 14 amino acids. This chain's CDR3 is CASHSGSGPYEQYF. CDR3 in DNA: TGTGCCAGTCATTCTGGGAGCGGGCCTTACGAGCAGTACTTC.

CDR3 amino acids: CASSPKQGALISPLHF. The CDR3 DNA is TGTGCCAGCAGCCCTAAACAGGGGGCTCTAATTTCACCCCTCCACTTT. This chain uses TRBV7-9 with TRBJ1-6; 9 positions agree with TRBD1. CDR3 size: 16 residues. Trimming took 5 bases from V and 9 from J; bases not matched to a gene: 11. Looked up from germline, CDR1 is SEHNR and CDR2 is FQNEAQ (reference sequence).

V is TRBV10-2 and J is TRBJ1-1; weak D call: TRBD1 (6 bases). Germline V gene lookup returns CDR1 WSHSY and CDR2 SAAADI. CDR3 length: 13 residues. V lost 7 bases and J 7 bases, leaving 16 bases between the germline ends. CDR3 sequence: CASTFRTDLEAFF. DNA of the CDR3: TGCGCCAGCACCTTTCGGACAGACCTTGAAGCTTTCTTT.

In DNA form, the CDR3 reads TGCAGCGTTGCGACAGGTTCCCGAGATGGCTACACCTTC. This sequence encodes CSVATGSRDGYTF. The chain uses TRBV29-1 and TRBJ1-2, with D perhaps TRBD1 (6 bases). Germline V gene data show CDR1 as SQVTM and CDR2 as ANQGSEA. There are 13 residues in the CDR3. V lost 4 bases and J 6 bases, leaving 15 bases between the germline ends.

The V gene is TRBV7-9, the J gene TRBJ1-2, with 7 bases identical to TRBD1. Trimming took 1 base from V and 7 from J; bases not matched to a gene: 3. Germline V gives CDR1 SEHNR, CDR2 FQNEAQ (reference sequence). The CDR3 is made up of 13 amino acids. Here the CDR3 DNA reads TGTGCCAGCAGCTTAGAGGGGGCAAGTGGCTACACCTTC. This gives the protein CASSLEGASGYTF.